This TCR beta chain was sequenced during a study of blood T cell repertoires in COVID-19. CDR1 and CDR2 from the germline V gene are SGHTA and FQGNSA. Trimming cost V 4 bases and J 0 bases, with 6 bases left between them. CDR3 length equals 13 residues. Using immunoSEQ multiplex PCR, the repertoire was profiled, and TCRdb retains in-frame clones only, with some absent. The data contain about 210,000 clones, about 80% of them singletons. The chain has TRBV7-2 and TRBJ1-1; tentative D call: TRBD1 (5 bases). The receptor comes from a middle-aged woman with active or convalescent COVID-19. Sequenced sample: peripheral blood. The CDR3 loop reads CASSSGLNTEAFF. The DNA for the CDR3 is TGTGCCAGCAGCTCAGGGTTGAACACTGAAGCTTTCTTT. Full variable domain (remainder filled in from reference TRBV7-2 and TRBJ1-1): GAGVSQSPSNKVTEKGKDVELRCDPISGHTALYWYRQSLGQGLEFLIYFQGNSAPDKSGLPSDRFSAERTGGSVSTLTIQRTQQEDSAVYLCASSSGLNTEAFFGQGTRLTVV.